This T cell receptor (beta chain) was recovered during a study of T cell repertoires in aging, cancer and after chemotherapy. Study as a whole: Six age groups, ranging from 30 or younger to 70 or older, included the donors.

A mixed TRB-A/B primer pool amplified rearranged TRB by multiplex touch-down PCR. A single record per CDR3 protein comes from TCRdb applying MiXCR to the multiplex PCR reads. The sample yields 15,000 to 20,000 distinct CDR3 sequences, approximately 40% seen once. This CDR3 has 13 residues. The ends were cut back, 8 bases at V and 3 bases at J, with 13 bases in the middle. Germline V gene sequence: CDR1 MNHEY, CDR2 SVGEGT. TCR beta rearrangements were amplified from peripheral blood genomic DNA. This rearrangement joins TRBV6-2 or TRBV6-3 to TRBJ1-1; perhaps TRBD1 as D (5 bases). Sequenced material: blood. This clonotype was sampled from a human donor with a solid tumor. CDR3 DNA sequence: TGTGCCAGCCAGGGTGGGGGGGACACTGAAGCTTTCTTT. It yields the protein CASQGGGDTEAFF.